Listed below are T cell receptor beta chains from one sample, sequenced in a study of T cell repertoires in aging, cancer and after chemotherapy. From the multiplex PCR reads, TCRdb called clonotypes with MiXCR, one entry per CDR3 protein. Of around 2,100 distinct CDR3 sequences in the sample, about 34% were seen once. Sequencing used blood. The receptor set was obtained from a human donor with a solid tumor. The CDR3 runs from the conserved cysteine through the conserved F or W. D genes are given only for firm matches.

j_gene | v_gene | len | d_gene | CDR3aa
TRBJ2-2 | TRBV12-3/TRBV12-4 | 17 | NA | CASSSFPRGPRGGELFF
TRBJ1-2 | TRBV6-2/TRBV6-3 | 13 | NA | CASMPGVSYGYTF
TRBJ2-5 | TRBV7-2 | 14 | NA | CASSLEGAGETQYF
TRBJ2-7 | TRBV30 | 13 | NA | CAWNREDSYEQYF
TRBJ1-1 | TRBV5-6 | 14 | TRBD1 | CASSSRTGGSEAFF
TRBJ1-1 | TRBV29-1 | 13 | NA | CSARSRAMTEPFF
TRBJ2-7 | TRBV28 | 12 | TRBD2 | CASASGSLEQYF
TRBJ2-1 | TRBV6-5 | 11 | TRBD1 | CASSEIGTEFF
TRBJ2-5 | TRBV24-1 | 13 | TRBD2 | CATATSGGETQYF
TRBJ2-1 | TRBV4-2 | 16 | TRBD2 | CASSPSPTSPYNEQFF
TRBJ2-2 | TRBV19 | 14 | NA | CASRGRELTGELFF
TRBJ2-2 | TRBV20-1 | 13 | NA | CSARPAASRELFF
TRBJ1-3 | TRBV5-6 | 14 | NA | CASSLATSGNTIYF
TRBJ2-5 | TRBV7-6 | 15 | NA | CASSLNLRERETQYF
TRBJ1-6 | TRBV7-3 | 13 | NA | CASSLNGQSPLHF
TRBJ2-1 | TRBV7-9 | 16 | TRBD2 | CASSQGGLAGDQEQFF
TRBJ1-1 | TRBV21-1 | 16 | NA | CASSKDGVKEGAEAFF